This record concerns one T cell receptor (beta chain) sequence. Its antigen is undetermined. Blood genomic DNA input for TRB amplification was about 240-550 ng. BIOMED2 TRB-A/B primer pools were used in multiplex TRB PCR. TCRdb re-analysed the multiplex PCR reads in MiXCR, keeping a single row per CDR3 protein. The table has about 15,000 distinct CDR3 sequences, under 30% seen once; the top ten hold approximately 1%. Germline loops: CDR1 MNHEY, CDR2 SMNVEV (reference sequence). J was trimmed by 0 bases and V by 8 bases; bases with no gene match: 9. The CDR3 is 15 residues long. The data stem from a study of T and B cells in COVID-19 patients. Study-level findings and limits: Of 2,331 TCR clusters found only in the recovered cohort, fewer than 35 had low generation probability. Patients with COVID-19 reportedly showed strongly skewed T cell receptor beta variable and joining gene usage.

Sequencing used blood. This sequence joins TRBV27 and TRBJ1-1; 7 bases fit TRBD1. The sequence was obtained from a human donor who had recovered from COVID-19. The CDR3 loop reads CASHGDSSMNTEAFF. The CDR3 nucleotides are TGTGCCAGCCACGGGGACAGTTCCATGAACACTGAAGCTTTCTTT.